Below, 21 T cell receptor beta chains from the same sample are listed, as sequenced in a study of blood T cell repertoires in COVID-19. This table comes from immunoSEQ multiplex PCR, and its TCRdb copy is limited to in-frame clones, with some not included. The repertoire has roughly 100,000 clones, around 90% of them found once; the top ten carry about 3.9%. The source material was peripheral blood. Source of these receptors: a man between 18 and 35 years old with acute or convalescent COVID-19.

This chain uses TRBV10-2 with TRBJ2-7, with D perhaps matching TRBD1 (6 bases). CDR3 length: 15 amino acids. V was pared by 6 bases and J by 0 bases, with 15 bases between. Germline CDR1 is WSHSY and CDR2 is SAAADI. The CDR3 sequence is CASRRQVDISYEQYF. CDR3 in DNA: TGCGCCAGCAGAAGACAGGTGGACATCTCCTACGAGCAGTACTTC.

The genes are TRBV6-5 and TRBJ2-7; TRBD1 matches 7 bases. The CDR3 extends over 15 amino acids. Looked up from germline, CDR1 is MNHEY and CDR2 is SVGAGI. V shed 8 bases, J shed 3 bases, and the junction held 13 bases outside the gene matches. The CDR3 DNA sequence: TGTGCCAGCTACTACAGCCGACAGGGTGACTACGAGCAGTACTTC. Amino acids: CASYYSRQGDYEQYF.

V gene TRBV27 combines with J gene TRBJ1-2; TRBD1 matches at 11 bases. Trimming removed 4 bases from V and 6 bases from J; junction bases left unmatched: 13. This CDR3 is built from 17 residues. Looked up from germline, CDR1 is MNHEY and CDR2 is SMNVEV (reference sequence). The CDR3 nucleotides are TGTGCCAGCAGTTACTGGTTTAGGACAGGGGGCTTGGATGGCTACACCTTC. It yields the protein CASSYWFRTGGLDGYTF.

This clone was picked up one time. This sequence joins TRBV24-1 and TRBJ1-2, with D unclear. Trimming took off 4 bases at V and 3 bases at J, with 20 bases between the two ends. CDR3 size: 17 residues. Germline values: CDR1 KGHDR, CDR2 SFDVKD. The chain's CDR3 is CATSEDPRRNTDYGYTF. For the CDR3, the DNA is TGTGCCACCAGTGAGGATCCGCGGCGCAACACCGACTATGGCTACACCTTC.

The rearrangement uses TRBV5-1 and TRBJ2-4; 9 bases line up with TRBD1. CDR1 is SGHRS, CDR2 YFSETQ, per germline. V lost 4 bases and J lost 2; bases outside the gene matches: 7. The CDR3 has 16 amino acids. The CDR3 spells CASSPDRGEPKNIQYF. CDR3 nucleotide sequence: TGCGCCAGCAGCCCGGACAGGGGTGAACCCAAAAACATTCAGTACTTC.

In this sample, this clone turned up once. The CDR3 spells CASIRLNSGANVLTF. The CDR3 DNA reads as TGTGCCAGTATTAGACTGAACTCTGGGGCCAACGTCCTGACTTTC. The V and J genes are TRBV19 and TRBJ2-6; D is unresolved. CDR3 length: 15 amino acids. Germline loops: CDR1 LNHDA, CDR2 SQIVND (reference sequence). V was shortened by 7 bases and J by 0 bases, with 10 bases between the two germline ends.

V gene TRBV15 combines with J gene TRBJ1-1; TRBD1 matches at 10 bases. Germline CDR1 reads LNHNV; CDR2 reads YYDKDF (reference sequence). With V trimmed by 1 base and J by 5 bases, 4 bases remained unmatched. The CDR3 runs 15 residues. CDR3 sequence: CATSRGTGGYTEAFF. The CDR3 DNA reads TGTGCCACCAGCAGAGGGACAGGGGGTTATACTGAAGCTTTCTTT.

With respect to this clone: The same CDR3 arises from other DNA sequences in this sample as well. The chain employs TRBV7-9 and TRBJ2-7; 8 positions match TRBD1. This CDR3 comprises 14 residues. Germline V gene data show CDR1 as SEHNR and CDR2 as FQNEAQ (reference sequence). Trimming took 4 bases from V and 2 from J; bases not matched to a gene: 4. CDR3 region: CASSSGTGPYEQYF. The CDR3 DNA is TGTGCCAGCAGCTCCGGGACAGGCCCCTACGAGCAGTACTTC.

This sequence joins TRBV19 and TRBJ2-7; TRBD1 aligns across 7 bases. Germline CDR1 is LNHDA and CDR2 is SQIVND (reference sequence). This CDR3 has 12 amino acids. Trimming cost V 3 bases and J 6 bases; bases outside gene matches: 2. CDR3 sequence (DNA): TGTGCCAGTAGTATTTCAGGGGGCGAGCAGTACTTC. This codes for CASSISGGEQYF.

This clone was recorded once. V is TRBV7-8 and J is TRBJ2-3, with TRBD1 matching 8 bases. The CDR3 is 15 residues long. Losses at the gene ends were 5 bases for V and 6 bases for J; bases not matched to a gene: 10. The V gene's germline CDR1 is SGHVS and CDR2 FQNEAQ. The CDR3 reads CASSTRRGRGDTQYF. The CDR3 DNA reads TGTGCCAGCAGCACCCGCAGGGGGCGCGGGGATACGCAGTATTTT. Full variable domain (outside the CDR3, taken from reference TRBV7-8 and TRBJ2-3): GAGVSQSPRYKVAKRGQDVALRCDPISGHVSLFWYQQALGQGPEFLTYFQNEAQLDKSGLPSDRFFAERPEGSVSTLKIQRTQQEDSAVYLCASSTRRGRGDTQYFGPGTRLTVL.

V usage is TRBV5-6 and J usage is TRBJ2-7; D is ambiguous. The CDR3 contains 14 residues. V lost 4 bases and J lost 4, with 15 bases in between. Germline V gives CDR1 SGHDT, CDR2 YYEEEE. The CDR3 bases are TGTGCCAGCAGCCGTGGAGACCCAGAATACGAGCAGTACTTC. This sequence encodes CASSRGDPEYEQYF.

The genes are TRBV18 and TRBJ2-3, with 13 bases matching TRBD2. CDR3 size: 18 residues. Germline V gives CDR1 KGHSH, CDR2 LQKENI. V shed 5 bases and J 3 bases; nucleotides not matched to a gene: 11. The CDR3 here is CASSTLFGLAGETDTQYF. CDR3 nucleotide sequence: TGTGCCAGCTCAACACTTTTCGGACTAGCGGGAGAAACAGATACGCAGTATTTT. Complete variable domain (other parts from reference TRBV18 and TRBJ2-3): NAGVMQNPRHLVRRRGQEARLRCSPMKGHSHVYWYRQLPEEGLKFMVYLQKENIIDESGMPKERFSAEFPKEGPSILRIQQVVRGDSAAYFCASSTLFGLAGETDTQYFGPGTRLTVL.

This clone has a single count. The chain uses TRBV6-5 and TRBJ1-3; no definite D call. Trimming stripped 8 bases from V and 0 bases from J, with 5 bases between. The CDR3 extends over 12 amino acids. Germline V lookup: CDR1 MNHEY, CDR2 SVGAGI. Here the CDR3 reads CASARSGNTIYF. The DNA of the CDR3 is TGTGCCAGCGCGCGCTCTGGAAACACCATATATTTT.

The chain carries TRBV19 and TRBJ1-1; tentatively, D is TRBD1 (5 bases). Germline V CDR1 and CDR2: LNHDA, SQIVND (reference sequence). The CDR3 covers 15 residues. V gave up 4 bases and J gave up 0 bases, with 12 bases separating them. The CDR3 region is CASSKQGHLNTEAFF. As DNA, the CDR3 is TGTGCCAGTAGTAAGCAGGGTCACCTGAACACTGAAGCTTTCTTT.

This clone came up once. The V gene is TRBV19, the J gene TRBJ1-1; no definite D call. The V end lost 2 bases, the J end lost 5 bases, and 12 bases lay between the germline ends. The CDR3 is 14 amino acids. Per germline, CDR1 LNHDA and CDR2 SQIVND (reference sequence). The CDR3 sequence: CASSITPFVTEAFF. CDR3 nucleotides: TGTGCCAGTAGTATAACTCCATTCGTGACTGAAGCTTTCTTT.

The CDR3 DNA sequence: TGTGCCAGCAGCTTAGATGGCCTTTCCTACGAGCAGTACTTC. Translation gives CASSLDGLSYEQYF. This chain uses TRBV11-2 with TRBJ2-7; D not resolved. This CDR3 region has 14 residues. CDR1 SGHAT and CDR2 FQNNGV come from the germline V gene. Trimming cost V 0 bases and J 1 base, with 7 bases left between them.

The chain carries TRBV9 and TRBJ1-2; perhaps TRBD1 as D (5 bases). Trimming shortened V by 4 bases and J by 8 bases, and 18 bases separated the two germline ends. Germline V gene lookup returns CDR1 SGDLS and CDR2 YYNGEE. The CDR3 sequence is 14 residues long. The CDR3 DNA reads as TGTGCCAGCAGCCTAACTGGAGGGGTCGGGGGCTACACCTTC. Translating gives CASSLTGGVGGYTF. Based on the CDR3 plus reference TRBV9 and TRBJ1-2, the full variable domain is DSGVTQTPKHLITATGQRVTLRCSPRSGDLSVYWYQQSLDQGLQFLIQYYNGEERAKGNILERFSAQQFPDLHSELNLSSLELGDSALYFCASSLTGGVGGYTFGSGTRLTVV.

The CDR3 DNA follows: TGTGCCAGCAGTAGGGGGCGGGCTAATGAAAAACTGTTTTTT. The encoded protein is CASSRGRANEKLFF. The rearrangement uses TRBV6-5 and TRBJ1-4; 7 bases match TRBD1. V shed 5 bases and J 3 bases; nucleotides not matched to a gene: 3. Germline CDR1 is MNHEY and CDR2 is SVGAGI. This CDR3 region has 14 residues.

This CDR3 is CASSLRGNNQPQHF. In nucleotides, the CDR3 is TGTGCCAGCAGCTTAAGGGGGAACAATCAGCCCCAGCATTTT. This chain uses TRBV11-2 with TRBJ1-5; a possible D gene is TRBD1 (6 bases). Per germline, CDR1 SGHAT and CDR2 FQNNGV. Trimming removed 2 bases at V and 3 bases at J, with 8 bases between. This CDR3 is 14 amino acids long.

The chain couples TRBV30 to TRBJ1-2; a possible D gene is TRBD1 (5 bases). V lost 7 bases and J lost 5, with 11 bases in between. The germline CDR1 and CDR2 sequences are GTSNPN and SVGIG (reference sequence). This CDR3 has 11 amino acids. CDR3 region: CALTENYGYTF. The CDR3, as DNA: TGTGCCTTGACAGAAAATTATGGCTACACCTTC. The full variable domain, rest sourced from reference TRBV30 and TRBJ1-2, is SQTIHQWPATLVQPVGSPLSLECTVEGTSNPNLYWYRQAAGRGLQLLFYSVGIGQISSEVPQNLSASRPQDRQFILSSKKLLLSDSGFYLCALTENYGYTFGSGTRLTVV.

The chain combines TRBV6-5 with TRBJ1-2; D gene uncertain. CDR1 is MNHEY and CDR2 is SVGAGI in the germline V gene. V lost 11 bases to trimming and J lost 2 bases, with 9 bases between them. The CDR3 covers 11 residues. The CDR3 protein is CASGINYGYTF. CDR3 bases: TGTGCCTCCGGGATAAACTATGGCTACACCTTC.